This passage covers 21 T cell receptor beta chains from one sample sequenced in a study of CD8 T cells in Susac syndrome. A quantity of roughly 0.5 to 1 ug RNA underwent reverse transcription using random hexamers. TCRdb reprocessed the immunoSEQ multiplex PCR reads via MiXCR and lists one record per CDR3 protein. The sample has approximately 190,000 distinct CDR3 sequences; over 90% are singletons. Sample: CD8+ T cells from PBMCs. These receptors were collected from a human donor with Susac syndrome.

This clonotype was recorded only once. The chain has TRBV12-3 or TRBV12-4 and TRBJ2-5; TRBD2 agrees at 11 bases. V shed 1 base and J 2 bases; nucleotides not matched to a gene: 3. This CDR3 is 16 amino acids long. The CDR3 DNA follows: TGTGCCAGCAGTTTAGAGGGACTAGCGGAACAAGAGACCCAGTACTTC. Amino acid sequence: CASSLEGLAEQETQYF.

The chain employs TRBV20-1 and TRBJ2-7; no clear D gene. V lost 0 bases and J 7 bases, leaving 13 bases between the germline ends. CDR3 size: 13 residues. Germline-derived CDR1 and CDR2 are DFQATT and SNEGSKA (reference sequence). In DNA form, the CDR3 reads TGCAGTGCTAGAGATCTAATGGGGTATGAGCAGTACTTC. It translates to CSARDLMGYEQYF.

This chain connects TRBV4-1 to TRBJ2-1; D remains unclear. V lost 2 bases and J 6 bases, leaving 2 bases between the germline ends. Looked up from germline, CDR1 is MGHRA and CDR2 is YSYEKL. This CDR3 comprises 11 residues. The CDR3 sequence is CASSQINEQFF. The CDR3, as DNA: TGCGCCAGCAGCCAAATCAATGAGCAGTTCTTC.

V and J are TRBV18 and TRBJ1-1, with D hard to call. The germline V gene encodes CDR1 KGHSH and CDR2 LQKENI. Trimming removed 0 bases at V and 1 base at J, with 21 bases between. This CDR3 comprises 19 residues. The CDR3, as DNA: TGTGCCAGCTCACCACCGTTTGCTGAGAGCCTCCTTGAGAACACTGAAGCTTTCTTT. Its translation is CASSPPFAESLLENTEAFF.

The gene calls are TRBV20-1 and TRBJ2-1, with a tentative D call TRBD2 (5 bases). Trimming removed 0 bases at V and 0 bases at J, with 12 bases between. Germline V CDR1 and CDR2: DFQATT, SNEGSKA (reference sequence). This CDR3 is 16 amino acids long. Here the CDR3 DNA reads TGCAGTGCTAGAGATGTTGGAGAGGGCTCCTACAATGAGCAGTTCTTC. Its translation: CSARDVGEGSYNEQFF.

The chain is built from TRBV5-1 and TRBJ1-2; D remains ambiguous. Germline V gene sequence: CDR1 SGHRS, CDR2 YFSETQ. Deletions cut 0 bases from V and 4 bases from J, with 13 bases between. CDR3 size: 15 residues. The CDR3 DNA sequence: TGCGCCAGCAGCTTGGAGTCAGTGGGAGTCTATGGCTACACCTTC. Translating gives CASSLESVGVYGYTF.

This clonotype turned up a few times. Here the CDR3 reads CASSLLADTEAFF. CDR3 nucleotide sequence: TGTGCCAGCAGTTTACTAGCGGACACTGAAGCTTTCTTT. The V and J genes are TRBV27 and TRBJ1-1; D unresolved. V was trimmed by 2 bases and J by 3 bases, leaving 7 bases between them. The length of the CDR3 is 13 residues. The germline V gene has CDR1 MNHEY and CDR2 SMNVEV (reference sequence).

The table lists this clonotype with a few counts. CDR3 sequence reads: CASSRPTSGSRAEQFF. CDR3 sequence (DNA): TGTGCCAGCAGCCGACCGACTAGCGGGAGTCGGGCTGAGCAGTTCTTC. The rearrangement joins TRBV4-2 to TRBJ2-1; 12 bases agree with TRBD2. This CDR3 contains 16 residues. Germline V gives CDR1 LGHNA, CDR2 YNFKEQ. After removal of 4 bases from V and 9 bases from J, the junction contained 10 bases not matched to a gene.

The gene calls are TRBV29-1 and TRBJ2-5; possible D gene TRBD1, 5 bases. The CDR3 contains 12 residues. Trimming took 7 bases from V and 5 from J, leaving 14 bases between them. Germline values: CDR1 SQVTM, CDR2 ANQGSEA. CDR3 loop: CSAPGKGETQYF. For the CDR3, the DNA is TGCAGCGCCCCTGGAAAGGGGGAGACCCAGTACTTC.

The chain uses TRBV20-1 and TRBJ2-5; D is uncertain. CDR1 DFQATT and CDR2 SNEGSKA come from the germline V gene (reference sequence). Trimming took 3 bases from V and 4 from J, leaving 6 bases between them. The CDR3 runs to 11 residues. This chain's CDR3 is CSASYLETQYF. In DNA form, the CDR3 reads TGCAGTGCTAGTTATTTAGAGACCCAGTACTTC.

The V and J genes are TRBV7-3 and TRBJ2-3; 7 bases match TRBD1. In germline, CDR1 is SGHTA, CDR2 FQGTGA. V was pared by 4 bases and J by 6 bases, with 10 bases of the junction left unmatched. CDR3 size: 15 residues. CDR3 in DNA: TGTGCCAGCAGCTCCACAGGGGACAGTTACGATACGCAGTATTTT. Protein sequence: CASSSTGDSYDTQYF.

The V gene is TRBV7-9, the J gene TRBJ1-5; D call uncertain. Trimming took 1 base from V and 3 from J, leaving 10 bases between them. CDR1 is SEHNR and CDR2 is FQNEAQ in the germline V gene (reference sequence). This CDR3 has 15 residues. In nucleotides, the CDR3 is TGTGCCAGCAGCTTAGGGACTCTCTCCAATCAGCCCCAGCATTTT. Its protein is CASSLGTLSNQPQHF.

This chain links TRBV4-1 with TRBJ2-1, with a tentative D call TRBD2 (5 bases). V was shortened by 3 bases and J by 12 bases, with 9 bases between the two germline ends. The germline V gene has CDR1 MGHRA and CDR2 YSYEKL. The CDR3 loop spans 11 amino acids. The CDR3 loop reads CASSQGEGQFF. CDR3 DNA sequence: TGCGCCAGCAGCCAGGGAGAGGGGCAGTTCTTC.

The rearrangement uses TRBV5-6 and TRBJ2-3, with D unresolved. The CDR3 runs 12 residues. Trimming shortened V by 4 bases and J by 4 bases, and 7 bases separated the two germline ends. The V gene's germline CDR1 is SGHDT and CDR2 YYEEEE. The CDR3 is CASSVLPDTQYF. The CDR3 DNA sequence: TGTGCCAGCAGCGTACTTCCAGATACGCAGTATTTT.

The rearrangement uses TRBV7-2 and TRBJ1-1, with D tentatively TRBD1 (5 bases). V lost 5 bases to trimming and J lost 0 bases, with 10 bases between them. The CDR3 length is 14 residues. CDR1 is SGHTA, CDR2 FQGNSA, per germline. CDR3: CASSASTVNTEAFF. The CDR3 nucleotides are TGTGCCAGCAGCGCGTCGACAGTGAACACTGAAGCTTTCTTT.

The rearrangement links TRBV15 to TRBJ1-5; D gene ambiguous. The ends were cut back, 7 bases at V and 3 bases at J, with 10 bases in the middle. In germline, CDR1 is LNHNV, CDR2 YYDKDF (reference sequence). The CDR3 contains 13 residues. The CDR3 is CATTTELNQPQHF. The CDR3 coding sequence is TGTGCCACCACGACGGAACTCAATCAGCCCCAGCATTTT.

As DNA, the CDR3 is TGTGCCTGGAGACCCGGGACAGCTAGCACAGATACGCAGTATTTT. Protein sequence: CAWRPGTASTDTQYF. The chain uses TRBV30 and TRBJ2-3; the match to TRBD1 covers 7 bases. The germline gives CDR1 GTSNPN, CDR2 SVGIG (reference sequence). The V segment lost 3 bases and the J segment 0 bases; nucleotides outside the gene matches: 6. There are 15 residues in the CDR3.

This sequence joins TRBV5-4 and TRBJ2-7; D possibly corresponds to TRBD2 (5 bases). This CDR3 contains 12 residues. Trimming took 3 bases from V and 5 from J, leaving 9 bases between them. Germline V gives CDR1 SGHNT, CDR2 YYREEE (reference sequence). The CDR3 nucleotides are TGTGCCAGCAGCTCGGACGGGAACGAGCAGTACTTC. This translates into CASSSDGNEQYF.

The J gene is TRBJ2-5, the V gene TRBV2; D is uncertain. The V end was cut by 8 bases, the J end by 2 bases, with 15 bases between. The CDR3 totals 14 residues. Germline CDR1 SNHLY, CDR2 FYNNEI. CDR3 region: CASAAEEYQETQYF. For the CDR3, the DNA is TGTGCCAGCGCTGCGGAAGAGTATCAAGAGACCCAGTACTTC.

V usage is TRBV20-1 and J usage is TRBJ1-1; D uncertain. Germline-derived CDR1 and CDR2 are DFQATT and SNEGSKA (reference sequence). This CDR3 is built from 14 residues. V was clipped by 1 base and J by 5 bases, with 14 bases between them. The CDR3 protein is CSARAGVGWTEAFF. CDR3 nucleotide sequence: TGCAGTGCTAGAGCCGGTGTAGGGTGGACTGAAGCTTTCTTT.

The chain uses TRBV2 and TRBJ2-1; perhaps TRBD2 as D (6 bases). Trimming removed 3 bases from V and 0 bases from J, with 12 bases in between. The CDR3 length is 16 residues. Germline CDR1 reads SNHLY; CDR2 reads FYNNEI. The CDR3 here is CASSEEGFSSYNEQFF. The CDR3 coding sequence is TGTGCCAGCAGTGAGGAGGGTTTCTCCTCCTACAATGAGCAGTTCTTC. The complete variable domain, with remaining parts taken from reference TRBV2 and TRBJ2-1, reads EPEVTQTPSHQVTQMGQEVILRCVPISNHLYFYWYRQILGQKVEFLVSFYNNEISEKSEIFDDQFSVERPDGSNFTLKIRSTKLEDSAMYFCASSEEGFSSYNEQFFGPGTRLTVL.